The clone carrying this T cell receptor (beta chain) was recorded once. This entry belongs to a study of T cell changes during pregnancy in multiple sclerosis. The data were produced by immunoSEQ multiplex PCR, yet TCRdb's version contains in-frame clones alone and is incomplete. Of around 26,000 clones in the sample, around 89% were seen once. Here the sequenced sample was CD4+ T cells from peripheral blood mononuclear cells, taken in the first trimester of pregnancy. This TCR derives from a female donor in good health, enrolled as a control in a pregnancy study.

CDR3 nucleotides: TGCGCCAGCAGCTCTGGCCTGATCTTGGACACCATATATTTT. Its translation: CASSSGLILDTIYF. V is TRBV5-1 and J is TRBJ1-3, with unresolved D. CDR1 SGHRS and CDR2 YFSETQ come from the germline V gene. V gave up 3 bases and J gave up 8 bases, with 15 bases separating them. This CDR3 comprises 14 residues.